Reported below is one TCR beta chain. With V trimmed by 4 bases and J by 6 bases, 9 bases remained unmatched. The germline V gene encodes CDR1 ENHRY and CDR2 SYGVKD. This CDR3 region has 15 residues. Produced via immunoSEQ multiplex PCR; TCRdb's table is partial and in-frame only. The data hold about 330,000 clones, with 87% observed a single time. This record belongs to a study of blood T cell repertoires in COVID-19. The chain recombines TRBV10-3 with TRBJ1-2; 9 bases match TRBD1. Sequencing was carried out using peripheral blood. This sequence was found in a man aged 30-40 years with COVID-19, enrolled during active disease. CDR3 protein: CAISVPGQGEDGYTF. The CDR3, as DNA: TGTGCCATCAGTGTCCCGGGACAGGGTGAGGATGGCTACACCTTC.